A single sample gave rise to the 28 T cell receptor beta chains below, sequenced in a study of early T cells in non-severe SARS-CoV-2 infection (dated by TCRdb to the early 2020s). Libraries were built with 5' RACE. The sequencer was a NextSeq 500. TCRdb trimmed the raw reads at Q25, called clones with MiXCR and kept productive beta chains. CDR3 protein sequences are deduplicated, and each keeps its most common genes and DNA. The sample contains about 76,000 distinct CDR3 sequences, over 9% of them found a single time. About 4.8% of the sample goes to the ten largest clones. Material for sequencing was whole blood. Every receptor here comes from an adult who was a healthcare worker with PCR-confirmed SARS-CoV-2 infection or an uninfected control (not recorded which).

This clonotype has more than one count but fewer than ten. The CDR3 DNA reads as TGCAGCGTTGACCCCCAGGGTCGGTACGAGCAGTACTTC. This encodes CSVDPQGRYEQYF. The chain employs TRBV29-1 and TRBJ2-7; D is possibly TRBD1 (5 bases). Germline V gene sequence: CDR1 SQVTM, CDR2 ANQGSEA. V was clipped by 3 bases and J by 4 bases, with 13 bases between them. The CDR3 runs to 13 residues.

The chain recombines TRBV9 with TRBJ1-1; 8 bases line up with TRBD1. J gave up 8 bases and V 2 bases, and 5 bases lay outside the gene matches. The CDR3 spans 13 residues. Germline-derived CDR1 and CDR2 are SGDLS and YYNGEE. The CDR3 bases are TGTGCCAGCAGCGTTCCAGGGGGCAACGAAGCTTTCTTT. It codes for CASSVPGGNEAFF.

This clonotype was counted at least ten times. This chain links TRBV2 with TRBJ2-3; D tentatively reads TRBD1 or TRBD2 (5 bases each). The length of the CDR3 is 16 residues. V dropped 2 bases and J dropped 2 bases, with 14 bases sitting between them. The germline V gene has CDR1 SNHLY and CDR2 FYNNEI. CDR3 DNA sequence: TGTGCCAGCAGTGAACTAAGGGACCTAGTCACAGATACGCAGTATTTT. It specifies CASSELRDLVTDTQYF.

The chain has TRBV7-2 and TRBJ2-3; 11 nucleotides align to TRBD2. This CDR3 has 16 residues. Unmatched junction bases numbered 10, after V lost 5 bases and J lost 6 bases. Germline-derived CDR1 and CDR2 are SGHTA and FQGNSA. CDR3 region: CASSLSGGAGRDTQYF. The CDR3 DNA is TGTGCCAGCAGCCTTAGCGGGGGGGCCGGCCGTGATACGCAGTATTTT.

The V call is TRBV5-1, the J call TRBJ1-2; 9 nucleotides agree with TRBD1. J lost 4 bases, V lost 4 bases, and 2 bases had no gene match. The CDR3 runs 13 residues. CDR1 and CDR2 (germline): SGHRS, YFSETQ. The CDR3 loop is CASSPGQGYGYTF. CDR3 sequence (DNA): TGCGCCAGCAGCCCGGGACAGGGCTATGGCTACACCTTC. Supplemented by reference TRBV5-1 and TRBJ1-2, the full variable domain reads KAGVTQTPRYLIKTRGQQVTLSCSPISGHRSVSWYQQTPGQGLQFLFEYFSETQRNKGNFPGRFSGRQFSNSRSEMNVSTLELGDSALYLCASSPGQGYGYTFGSGTRLTVV.

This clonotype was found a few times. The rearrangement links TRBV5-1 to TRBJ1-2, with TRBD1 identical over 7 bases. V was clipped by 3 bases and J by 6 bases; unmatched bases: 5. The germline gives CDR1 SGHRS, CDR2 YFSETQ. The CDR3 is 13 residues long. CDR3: CASSSGTAHGYTF. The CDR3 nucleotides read TGCGCCAGCAGCTCCGGGACAGCGCATGGCTACACCTTC.

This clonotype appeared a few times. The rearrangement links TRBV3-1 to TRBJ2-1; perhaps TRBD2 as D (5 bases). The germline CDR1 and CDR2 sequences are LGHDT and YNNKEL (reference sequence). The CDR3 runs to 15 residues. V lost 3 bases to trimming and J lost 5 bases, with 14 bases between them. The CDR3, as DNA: TGTGCCAGCAGCCATCACGGGGAATCCGACAATGAGCAGTTCTTC. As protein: CASSHHGESDNEQFF.

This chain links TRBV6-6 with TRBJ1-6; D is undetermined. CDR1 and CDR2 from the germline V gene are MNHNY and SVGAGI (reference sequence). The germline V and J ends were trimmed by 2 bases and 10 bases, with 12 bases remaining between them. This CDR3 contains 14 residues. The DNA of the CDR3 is TGTGCCAGCAGTTACGCCGGCGTCGGGTCACCCCTCCACTTT. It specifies CASSYAGVGSPLHF.

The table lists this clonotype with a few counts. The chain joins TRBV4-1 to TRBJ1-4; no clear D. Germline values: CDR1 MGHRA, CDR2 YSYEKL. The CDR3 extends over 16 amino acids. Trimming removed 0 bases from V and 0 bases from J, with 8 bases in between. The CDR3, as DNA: TGCGCCAGCAGCCAAGATAGGACTACAACTAATGAAAAACTGTTTTTT. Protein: CASSQDRTTTNEKLFF.

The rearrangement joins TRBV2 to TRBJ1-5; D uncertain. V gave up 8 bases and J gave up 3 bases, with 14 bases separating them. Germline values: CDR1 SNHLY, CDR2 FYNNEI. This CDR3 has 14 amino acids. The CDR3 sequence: CASVPGPNNQPQHF. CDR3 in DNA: TGTGCCAGCGTGCCGGGTCCCAACAATCAGCCCCAGCATTTT.

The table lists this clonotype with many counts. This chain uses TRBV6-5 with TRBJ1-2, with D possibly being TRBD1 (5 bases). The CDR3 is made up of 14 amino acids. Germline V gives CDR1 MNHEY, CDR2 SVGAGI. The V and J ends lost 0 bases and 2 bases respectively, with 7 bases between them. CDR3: CASSYSGGNYGYTF. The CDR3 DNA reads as TGTGCCAGCAGTTACTCGGGGGGGAACTATGGCTACACCTTC.

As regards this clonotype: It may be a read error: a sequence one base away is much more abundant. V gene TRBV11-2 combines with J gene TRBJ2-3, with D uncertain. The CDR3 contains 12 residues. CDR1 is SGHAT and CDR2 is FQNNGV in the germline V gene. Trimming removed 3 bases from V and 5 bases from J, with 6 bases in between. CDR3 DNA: TGTGCCAGCAGCTTCCTTCAAGATACGCAGTATTTT. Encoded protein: CASSFLQDTQYF.

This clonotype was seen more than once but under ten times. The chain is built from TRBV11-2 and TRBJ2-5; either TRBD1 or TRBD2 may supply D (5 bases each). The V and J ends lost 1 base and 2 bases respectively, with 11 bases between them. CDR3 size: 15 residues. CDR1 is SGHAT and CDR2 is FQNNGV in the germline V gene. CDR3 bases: TGTGCCAGCAGCTTAGGGGACGCACAACAAGAGACCCAGTACTTC. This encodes CASSLGDAQQETQYF. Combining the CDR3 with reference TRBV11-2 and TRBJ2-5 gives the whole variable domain EAGVAQSPRYKIIEKRQSVAFWCNPISGHATLYWYQQILGQGPKLLIQFQNNGVVDDSQLPKDRFSAERLKGVDSTLKIQPAKLEDSAVYLCASSLGDAQQETQYFGPGTRLLVL.

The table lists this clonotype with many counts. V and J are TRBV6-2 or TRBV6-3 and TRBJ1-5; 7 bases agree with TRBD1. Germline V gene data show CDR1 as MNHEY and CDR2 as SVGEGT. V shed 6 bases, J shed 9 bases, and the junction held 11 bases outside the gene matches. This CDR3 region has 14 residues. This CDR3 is CASRAPGQPSPQHF. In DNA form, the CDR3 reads TGTGCCAGCAGAGCTCCGGGACAGCCATCGCCCCAGCATTTT.

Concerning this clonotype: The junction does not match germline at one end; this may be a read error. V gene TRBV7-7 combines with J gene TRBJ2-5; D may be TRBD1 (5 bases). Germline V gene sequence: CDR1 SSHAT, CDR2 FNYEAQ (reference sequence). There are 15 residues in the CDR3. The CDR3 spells CASSPLGRAEETQYF. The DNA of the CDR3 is TGTGCTAGCAGCCCATTGGGCAGGGCAGAAGAGACCCAGTACTTC. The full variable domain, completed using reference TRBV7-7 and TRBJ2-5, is GAGVSQSPRYKVTKRGQDVTLRCDPISSHATLYWYQQALGQGPEFLTYFNYEAQPDKSGLPSDRFSAERPEGSISTLTIQRTEQRDSAMYRCASSPLGRAEETQYFGPGTRLLVL.

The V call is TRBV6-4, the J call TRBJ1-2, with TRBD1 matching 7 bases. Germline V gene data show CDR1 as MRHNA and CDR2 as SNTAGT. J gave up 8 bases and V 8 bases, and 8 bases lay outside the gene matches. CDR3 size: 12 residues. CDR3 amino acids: CASGTALGGYTF. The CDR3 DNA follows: TGTGCCAGCGGGACAGCCCTCGGGGGCTACACCTTC.

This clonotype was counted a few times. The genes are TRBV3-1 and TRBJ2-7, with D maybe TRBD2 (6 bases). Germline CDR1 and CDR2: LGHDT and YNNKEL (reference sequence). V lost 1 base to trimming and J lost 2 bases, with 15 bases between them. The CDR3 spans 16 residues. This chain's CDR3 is CASSQAGTDLTYEQYF. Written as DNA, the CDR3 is TGTGCCAGCAGCCAAGCCGGGACTGACTTAACCTACGAGCAGTACTTC.

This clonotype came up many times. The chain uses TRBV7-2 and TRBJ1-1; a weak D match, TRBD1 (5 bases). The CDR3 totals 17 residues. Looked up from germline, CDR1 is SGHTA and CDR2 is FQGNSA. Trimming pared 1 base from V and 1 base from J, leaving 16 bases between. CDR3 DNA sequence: TGTGCCAGCAGCTTAGGGGCAGGGTACGGATGGAACACTGAAGCTTTCTTT. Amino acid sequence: CASSLGAGYGWNTEAFF. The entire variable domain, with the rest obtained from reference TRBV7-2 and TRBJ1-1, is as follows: GAGVSQSPSNKVTEKGKDVELRCDPISGHTALYWYRQSLGQGLEFLIYFQGNSAPDKSGLPSDRFSAERTGGSVSTLTIQRTQQEDSAVYLCASSLGAGYGWNTEAFFGQGTRLTVV.

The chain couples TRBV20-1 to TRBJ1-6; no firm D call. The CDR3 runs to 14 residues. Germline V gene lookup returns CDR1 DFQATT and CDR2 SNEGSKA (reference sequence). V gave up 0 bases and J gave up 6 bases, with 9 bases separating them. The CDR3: CSARDSQVNSPLHF. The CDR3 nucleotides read TGCAGTGCTAGAGATTCCCAGGTTAATTCACCCCTCCACTTT.

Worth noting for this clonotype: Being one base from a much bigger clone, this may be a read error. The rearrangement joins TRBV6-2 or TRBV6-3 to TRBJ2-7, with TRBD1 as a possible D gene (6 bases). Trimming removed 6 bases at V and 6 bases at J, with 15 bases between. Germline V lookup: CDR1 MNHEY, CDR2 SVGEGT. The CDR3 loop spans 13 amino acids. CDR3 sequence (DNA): TGTGCCAGCAGGGAATGGACAGATGCCGAGCAGTACTTC. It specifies CASREWTDAEQYF.

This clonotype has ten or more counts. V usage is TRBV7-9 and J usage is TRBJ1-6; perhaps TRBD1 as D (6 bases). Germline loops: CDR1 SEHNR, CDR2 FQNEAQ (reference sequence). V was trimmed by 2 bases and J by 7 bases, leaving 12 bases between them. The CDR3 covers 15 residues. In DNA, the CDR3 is TGTGCCAGCAGCTTAAGGGACACGAGGAATTCACCCCTCCACTTT. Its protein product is CASSLRDTRNSPLHF.

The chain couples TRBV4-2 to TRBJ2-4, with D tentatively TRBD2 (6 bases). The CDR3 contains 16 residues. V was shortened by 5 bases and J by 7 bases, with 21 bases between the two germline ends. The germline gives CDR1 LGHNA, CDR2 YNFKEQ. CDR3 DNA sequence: TGTGCCAGCAGCACTGGGGTCGTGGGGGGTCGGAACATTCAGTACTTC. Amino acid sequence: CASSTGVVGGRNIQYF.

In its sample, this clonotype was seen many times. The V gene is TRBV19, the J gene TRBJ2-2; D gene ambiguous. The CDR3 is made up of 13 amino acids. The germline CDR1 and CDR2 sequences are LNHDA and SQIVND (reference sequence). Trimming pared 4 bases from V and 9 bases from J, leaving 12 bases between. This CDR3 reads CASSKTPARELFF. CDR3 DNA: TGTGCCAGTAGTAAGACCCCCGCCCGGGAGCTGTTTTTT.

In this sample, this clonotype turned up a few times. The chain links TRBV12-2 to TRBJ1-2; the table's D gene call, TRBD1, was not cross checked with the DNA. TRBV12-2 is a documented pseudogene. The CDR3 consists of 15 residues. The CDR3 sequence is CASRLKTGGGYGYTF. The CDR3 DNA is TGTGCAAGTCGTTTAAAGACAGGGGGAGGCTATGGCTACACCTTC.

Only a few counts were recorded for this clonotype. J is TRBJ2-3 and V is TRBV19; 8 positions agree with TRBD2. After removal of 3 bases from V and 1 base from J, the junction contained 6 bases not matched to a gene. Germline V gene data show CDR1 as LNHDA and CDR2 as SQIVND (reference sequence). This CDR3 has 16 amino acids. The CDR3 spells CASSMRWRGGTDTQYF. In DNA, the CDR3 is TGTGCCAGTAGTATGAGGTGGCGGGGGGGCACAGATACGCAGTATTTT.

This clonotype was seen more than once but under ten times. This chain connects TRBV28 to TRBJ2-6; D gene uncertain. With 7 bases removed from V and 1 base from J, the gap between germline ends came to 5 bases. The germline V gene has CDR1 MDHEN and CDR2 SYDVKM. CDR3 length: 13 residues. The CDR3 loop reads CASTTSGANVLTF. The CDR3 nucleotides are TGTGCCAGCACTACTTCTGGGGCCAACGTCCTGACTTTC.

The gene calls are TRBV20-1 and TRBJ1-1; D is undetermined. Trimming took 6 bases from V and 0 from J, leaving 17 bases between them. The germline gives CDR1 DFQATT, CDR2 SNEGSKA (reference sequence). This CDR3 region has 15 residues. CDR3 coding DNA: TGCAGTGCCCCACTTCGGAAGGTTATGAACACTGAAGCTTTCTTT. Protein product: CSAPLRKVMNTEAFF.

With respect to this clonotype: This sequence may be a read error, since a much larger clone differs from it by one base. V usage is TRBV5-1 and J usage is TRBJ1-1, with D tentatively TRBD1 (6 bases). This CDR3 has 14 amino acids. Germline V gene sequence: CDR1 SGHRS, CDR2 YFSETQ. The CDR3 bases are TGCGCCAACAGCCCATTCCAGGGGTCCACTGAAGCTTTCTTT. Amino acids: CANSPFQGSTEAFF.